Below are 8 T cell receptor beta chains sequenced from a single sample in a study of T cell repertoires in cytomegalovirus infection (dated by TCRdb to the late 2010s). The sample was run on an Illumina HiSeq 1500. Starting from the raw public reads, TCRdb applied fastp trimming at Q25, assembled clones with MiXCR and retained in-frame beta chains. Records with the same CDR3 protein are collapsed into one entry carrying the most frequent genes and DNA. The sample table shows around 570,000 distinct CDR3 sequences, and almost 40% are seen once. Around 50% of the sample is in the top ten clones. The intended sense of this specimen's treatment or condition label: in vitro stimulation with specific CMV peptide epitopes to enrich CMV-specific T cells. These receptors are not linked to any known antigen. The sequencing here drew on cultured PBMCs, taken from culture after CMV antigen stimulation. All receptors derive from a human donor in good health (CMV status not recorded). Some clones in this sample may be carry-over from other donors' samples.

V gene TRBV19 combines with J gene TRBJ2-1; either TRBD1 or TRBD2 may fit D (5 bases each). Germline CDR1 LNHDA, CDR2 SQIVND (reference sequence). V gave up 3 bases and J gave up 0 bases, with 18 bases separating them. This CDR3 contains 18 residues. In DNA, the CDR3 is TGTGCCAGTAGTATTACCAGAACCCGGGGCAGCTCCTACAATGAGCAGTTCTTC. This gives the protein CASSITRTRGSSYNEQFF.

This chain connects TRBV19 to TRBJ2-2; D possibly corresponds to TRBD1 (5 bases). The V and J ends lost 7 bases and 5 bases respectively, with 23 bases between them. Germline CDR1 LNHDA, CDR2 SQIVND (reference sequence). This CDR3 region has 17 residues. This CDR3 is CASTQGAGLVGTGELFF. The CDR3 nucleotides are TGTGCCAGTACTCAAGGGGCCGGGTTGGTTGGGACCGGGGAGCTGTTTTTT.

This clonotype was counted a few times. The V gene is TRBV11-2, the J gene TRBJ2-5, with 7 bases aligning to TRBD2. The germline V gene has CDR1 SGHAT and CDR2 FQNNGV. Trimming took 5 bases from V and 3 from J; bases not matched to a gene: 15. CDR3 length equals 17 residues. This CDR3 is CASSQRPSGAGEETQYF. The CDR3 region has the DNA TGTGCCAGCAGCCAACGCCCTAGCGGAGCGGGTGAAGAGACCCAGTACTTC. Filled out from reference TRBV11-2 and TRBJ2-5, the complete variable domain reads EAGVAQSPRYKIIEKRQSVAFWCNPISGHATLYWYQQILGQGPKLLIQFQNNGVVDDSQLPKDRFSAERLKGVDSTLKIQPAKLEDSAVYLCASSQRPSGAGEETQYFGPGTRLLVL.

The J gene is TRBJ2-1, the V gene TRBV6-5, with D perhaps matching TRBD1 (7 bases). The CDR3 covers 15 residues. Germline lookup yields CDR1 MNHEY and CDR2 SVGAGI. V gave up 7 bases and J gave up 5 bases, with 18 bases separating them. The CDR3 nucleotides read TGTGCCAGCACTCGAGGGGGCCGCGGGGACAATGAGCAGTTCTTC. Residues: CASTRGGRGDNEQFF.

This clonotype was detected many times. The V and J genes are TRBV7-2 and TRBJ2-5; D is perhaps TRBD1 (7 bases). Per germline, CDR1 SGHTA and CDR2 FQGNSA. The V end was cut by 6 bases, the J end by 3 bases, with 11 bases between. This CDR3 has 13 amino acids. The CDR3 loop reads CASRGGTEETQYF. The CDR3 coding sequence is TGTGCCAGCAGAGGCGGGACAGAAGAGACCCAGTACTTC.

The chain employs TRBV29-1 and TRBJ2-2; 10 positions agree with TRBD2. The V segment lost 6 bases and the J segment 4 bases; nucleotides outside the gene matches: 8. CDR3 length equals 15 residues. Germline V gives CDR1 SQVTM, CDR2 ANQGSEA. CDR3 nucleotide sequence: TGCAGCGTCCCCACGACTAGCGGGCGCACCGGGGAGCTGTTTTTT. Translation gives CSVPTTSGRTGELFF.

The V gene is TRBV28, the J gene TRBJ2-6; D may be TRBD1 (6 bases). The CDR3 runs 17 residues. The germline V gene has CDR1 MDHEN and CDR2 SYDVKM. V shed 6 bases and J shed 0 bases, with 15 bases lying between them. Here the CDR3 reads CASRVRDTLSGANVLTF. CDR3 nucleotides: TGTGCCAGCAGGGTCCGGGACACCCTCTCTGGGGCCAACGTCCTGACTTTC.

This clonotype has a handful of counts. The V and J genes are TRBV7-6 and TRBJ2-1, with a weak D call TRBD2 (5 bases). This CDR3 contains 14 residues. Germline loops: CDR1 SGHVS, CDR2 FNYEAQ. The V and J ends lost 8 bases and 1 base respectively, with 12 bases between them. The CDR3 DNA reads as TGTGCCAGCGCGTCAAGGAGGTCCTACAATGAGCAGTTCTTC. This translates into CASASRRSYNEQFF.